Below, 9 T cell receptor beta chains from the same sample are listed, as sequenced in a study of blood T cell repertoires in COVID-19. Produced via immunoSEQ multiplex PCR; TCRdb's table is partial and in-frame only. Among around 230,000 clones listed, 87% were seen once. The sequenced sample consisted of peripheral blood. The receptor set was obtained from a man in his 60s who had recovered from COVID-19.

This sequence joins TRBV3-1 (or the pseudogene TRBV3-2) and TRBJ2-3, with TRBD2 matching 15 bases. CDR1 and CDR2 from the germline V gene are LGHDT and YNNKEL (reference sequence). J gave up 2 bases and V 3 bases, and 9 bases lay outside the gene matches. The CDR3 spans 19 residues. The CDR3 protein is CASSHRTSGGVEFTDTQYF. Here the CDR3 DNA reads TGTGCCAGCAGCCACCGGACTAGCGGGGGGGTTGAATTCACAGATACGCAGTATTTT.

The chain recombines TRBV30 with TRBJ1-4; D gene ambiguous. Between the trimmed V and J ends, which lost 0 bases and 10 bases, there was a span of 6 bases. Germline V gene lookup returns CDR1 GTSNPN and CDR2 SVGIG (reference sequence). The length of the CDR3 is 11 residues. For the CDR3, the DNA is TGTGCCTGGAGTGTAAGCGGAAAACTGTTTTTT. Translation: CAWSVSGKLFF.

The V and J genes are TRBV12-3 or TRBV12-4 and TRBJ1-2, with 9 nucleotides matching TRBD1. This CDR3 has 13 amino acids. The V segment lost 5 bases and the J segment 5 bases; nucleotides outside the gene matches: 3. For the CDR3, the DNA is TGTGCCAGCAGTATCGGGACAGGGTATGGCTACACCTTC. Translated: CASSIGTGYGYTF.

The chain recombines TRBV6-5 with TRBJ2-1; D is perhaps TRBD2 (7 bases). The V end lost 6 bases, the J end lost 2 bases, and 11 bases lay between the germline ends. CDR3 size: 14 residues. CDR1 is MNHEY and CDR2 is SVGAGI in the germline V gene. Here the CDR3 reads CASSLGGPYNEQFF. In DNA, the CDR3 is TGTGCCAGCAGCTTGGGGGGGCCCTACAATGAGCAGTTCTTC.

The chain is built from TRBV18 and TRBJ2-3, with no clear D. V was pared by 5 bases and J by 6 bases, with 9 bases between. The germline gives CDR1 KGHSH, CDR2 LQKENI. The CDR3 runs 12 residues. DNA for the CDR3: TGTGCCAGCTCAGTATGGCTTGATACGCAGTATTTT. Encoded protein: CASSVWLDTQYF.

This clone was seen only a few times. CDR3 region: CASSLPRDRGAEAFF. For the CDR3, the DNA is TGTGCCAGCAGTCTACCCCGGGACAGGGGAGCTGAAGCTTTCTTT. The chain couples TRBV28 to TRBJ1-1, with TRBD1 matching over 10 bases. From germline, CDR1 is MDHEN and CDR2 SYDVKM. J lost 6 bases, V lost 5 bases, and 9 bases had no gene match. The CDR3 consists of 15 residues.

The V call is TRBV29-1, the J call TRBJ2-3; D perhaps matches TRBD1 (5 bases). This CDR3 has 13 amino acids. The V end was cut by 5 bases, the J end by 1 base, with 10 bases between. Germline V gene lookup returns CDR1 SQVTM and CDR2 ANQGSEA. The CDR3 protein is CSVMTRGTDTQYF. The CDR3 DNA reads as TGCAGCGTTATGACCAGGGGCACAGATACGCAGTATTTT.

For the CDR3, the DNA is TGCAGTGCTACAATCGCGGAGACCCAGTACTTC. Residues: CSATIAETQYF. The chain is built from TRBV20-1 and TRBJ2-5; D unresolved. V was trimmed by 4 bases and J by 5 bases, leaving 8 bases between them. Looked up from germline, CDR1 is DFQATT and CDR2 is SNEGSKA (reference sequence). The CDR3 totals 11 residues.

The CDR3 region has the DNA TGTGCCAGCAGCTTAAAAGGGGGTTGGGAAGCCAACGTCCTGACTTTC. It translates to CASSLKGGWEANVLTF. The chain carries TRBV11-2 and TRBJ2-6; TRBD1 is a possible D gene (6 bases). Deletions cut 2 bases from V and 7 bases from J, with 15 bases between. The CDR3 extends over 16 amino acids. Germline CDR1 is SGHAT and CDR2 is FQNNGV.